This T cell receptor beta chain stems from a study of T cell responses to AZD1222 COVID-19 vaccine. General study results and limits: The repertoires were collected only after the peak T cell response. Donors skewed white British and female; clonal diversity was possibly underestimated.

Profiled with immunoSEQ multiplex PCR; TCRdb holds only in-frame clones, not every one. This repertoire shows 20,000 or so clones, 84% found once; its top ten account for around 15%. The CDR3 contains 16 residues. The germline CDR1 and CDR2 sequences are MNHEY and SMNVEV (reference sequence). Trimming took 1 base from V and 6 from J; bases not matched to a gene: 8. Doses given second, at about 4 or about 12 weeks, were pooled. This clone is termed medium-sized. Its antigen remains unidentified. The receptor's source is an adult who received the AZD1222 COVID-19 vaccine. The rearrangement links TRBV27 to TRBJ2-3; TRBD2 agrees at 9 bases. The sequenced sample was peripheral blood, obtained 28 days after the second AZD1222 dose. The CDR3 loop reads CASSLLIAGVVDTQYF. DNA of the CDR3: TGTGCCAGCAGTTTATTGATAGCGGGAGTTGTCGATACGCAGTATTTT.